The clone carrying this TCR beta chain was picked up a small number of times. Time point meaning: healthy volunteer bleed at 6 weeks. Total RNA extraction was carried out from unfractionated whole blood. Using its own MiXCR run on the RACE reads, TCRdb lists one record per CDR3 protein. The sample has under 45,000 distinct CDR3 sequences, roughly 5% seen once; the top ten hold around 13%. The source of the sample is a study of human T cells and chemical hapten exposure. Sequenced: whole blood. The receptor's source is a human donor in good health. Some clones in this sample may be carry-over from other donors' samples.

The CDR3 here is CSVPWVGSAGAYEQYF. The CDR3 region has the DNA TGCAGCGTTCCGTGGGTTGGTTCGGCGGGGGCCTACGAGCAGTACTTC. This sequence joins TRBV29-1 and TRBJ2-7, with 7 nucleotides matching TRBD2. Germline assignment: CDR1 SQVTM and CDR2 ANQGSEA. This CDR3 has 16 amino acids. Losses at the gene ends were 5 bases for V and 2 bases for J; bases not matched to a gene: 15.